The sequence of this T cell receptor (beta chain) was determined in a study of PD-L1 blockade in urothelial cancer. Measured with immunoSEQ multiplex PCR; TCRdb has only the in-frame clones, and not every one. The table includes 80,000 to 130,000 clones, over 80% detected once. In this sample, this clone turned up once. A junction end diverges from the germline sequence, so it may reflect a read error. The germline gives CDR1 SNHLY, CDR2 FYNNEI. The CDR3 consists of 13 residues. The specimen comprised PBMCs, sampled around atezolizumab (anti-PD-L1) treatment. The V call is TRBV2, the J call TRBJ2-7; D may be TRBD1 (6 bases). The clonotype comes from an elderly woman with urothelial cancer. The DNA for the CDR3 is TGTGCGAGCACCCTAGACAGGTCCTACGAGCAGTACTTC. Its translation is CASTLDRSYEQYF.